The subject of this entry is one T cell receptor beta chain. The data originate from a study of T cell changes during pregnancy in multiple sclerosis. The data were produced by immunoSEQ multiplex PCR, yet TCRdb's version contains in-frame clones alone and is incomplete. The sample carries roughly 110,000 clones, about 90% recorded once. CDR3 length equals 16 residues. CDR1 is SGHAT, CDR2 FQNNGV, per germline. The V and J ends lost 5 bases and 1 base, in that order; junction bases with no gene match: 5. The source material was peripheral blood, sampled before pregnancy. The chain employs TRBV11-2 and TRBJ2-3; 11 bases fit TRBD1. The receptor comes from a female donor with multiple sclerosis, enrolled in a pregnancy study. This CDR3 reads CASSPRTGGGTDTQYF. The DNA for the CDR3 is TGTGCCAGCAGCCCCAGGACAGGGGGCGGCACAGATACGCAGTATTTT.